Each of the 21 T cell receptor beta chains below was sequenced from the same sample in a study of blood T cell repertoires in COVID-19. Sequencing was performed with immunoSEQ multiplex PCR; in TCRdb, only in-frame clones are kept and a portion is missing. The data contain 120,000 to 150,000 clones, more than 75% of them seen just once; the ten biggest clones take up roughly 35%. Sequencing used peripheral blood. These receptors were collected from a man in his fifties who had recovered from COVID-19.

The V gene is TRBV11-2, the J gene TRBJ2-7, with TRBD2 matching over 7 bases. The V gene's germline CDR1 is SGHAT and CDR2 FQNNGV. CDR3 size: 15 residues. V shed 3 bases, J shed 4 bases, and the junction held 9 bases outside the gene matches. CDR3 protein: CASSFGGSLVYEQYF. In DNA, the CDR3 is TGTGCCAGCAGCTTCGGGGGGAGCCTCGTATACGAGCAGTACTTC.

The rearrangement uses TRBV20-1 and TRBJ1-2, with 7 bases identical to TRBD1. The J segment lost 8 bases and the V segment lost 2 bases, leaving 2 bases of the junction unmatched. The CDR3 totals 11 residues. Per germline, CDR1 DFQATT and CDR2 SNEGSKA (reference sequence). The CDR3 nucleotides are TGCAGTGCTAGACAGGGGGACGGCTACACCTTC. Amino acid sequence: CSARQGDGYTF.

The chain has TRBV3-1 (or the pseudogene TRBV3-2) and TRBJ1-2; TRBD1 might be the D (5 bases). Germline V lookup: CDR1 LGHDT, CDR2 YNNKEL (reference sequence). The V end lost 0 bases, the J end lost 7 bases, and 18 bases lay between the germline ends. The CDR3 spans 16 residues. The CDR3 DNA follows: TGTGCCAGCAGCCAAGAAGGTACGATGGCAGGGTTTGGCTACACCTTC. Residues: CASSQEGTMAGFGYTF.

The V gene is TRBV29-1, the J gene TRBJ2-5; D is perhaps TRBD1 (5 bases). This CDR3 is 14 amino acids long. Trimming removed 4 bases at V and 0 bases at J, with 12 bases between. Germline V gene sequence: CDR1 SQVTM, CDR2 ANQGSEA. CDR3 sequence (DNA): TGCAGCGTTGTGGACACCAGGTACCAAGAGACCCAGTACTTC. Amino acid sequence: CSVVDTRYQETQYF.

The rearrangement uses TRBV6-5 and TRBJ2-1, with D possibly TRBD1 on 5 matching bases. Looked up from germline, CDR1 is MNHEY and CDR2 is SVGAGI. V was pared by 8 bases and J by 0 bases, with 14 bases between. The length of the CDR3 is 15 residues. CDR3 region: CASHTRQSSYNEQFF. CDR3 nucleotide sequence: TGTGCCAGCCACACTCGACAGAGCTCCTACAATGAGCAGTTCTTC.

This clone was seen once. Mismatch with germline at one junction end may stem from a read error. This rearrangement joins TRBV7-3 to TRBJ2-1; the match to TRBD1 covers 8 bases. This CDR3 has 15 residues. In germline, CDR1 is SGHTA, CDR2 FQGTGA. CDR3 in amino acids: CASSVTGTGYNEQFF. DNA for the CDR3: TGTGCCAGCAGCGTAACTGGGACAGGCTACAATGAGCAGTTCTTC.

V usage is TRBV7-6 and J usage is TRBJ1-1; possible D gene TRBD1, 5 bases. The CDR3 spans 15 residues. From germline, CDR1 is SGHVS and CDR2 FNYEAQ. Trimming removed 0 bases from V and 1 base from J, with 9 bases in between. The CDR3 region is CASSLAGHSNTEAFF. CDR3 in DNA: TGTGCCAGCAGCTTAGCAGGACACTCGAACACTGAAGCTTTCTTT.

The V call is TRBV2, the J call TRBJ2-1; 9 bases fit TRBD1. V shed 6 bases and J 8 bases; nucleotides not matched to a gene: 8. Germline CDR1 SNHLY, CDR2 FYNNEI. CDR3 length: 14 amino acids. The CDR3 DNA is TGTGCCAGCAGGCGGACAGGGGTTCGAGATGAGCAGTTCTTC. As protein: CASRRTGVRDEQFF.

This clone was seen only once. DNA of the CDR3: TGCGCCAGCAGCCAAGATAAGGGGATGGGGTACGAGCAGTACTTC. This codes for CASSQDKGMGYEQYF. The chain carries TRBV4-3 and TRBJ2-7; possible D gene TRBD1, 5 bases. Trimming pared 0 bases from V and 4 bases from J, leaving 13 bases between. Looked up from germline, CDR1 is LGHNA and CDR2 is YSLEER. There are 15 residues in the CDR3.

The CDR3 region has the DNA TGTGCCAGCAAAGGACAGGGGGGAAGCAATCAGCCCCAGCATTTT. Translating gives CASKGQGGSNQPQHF. The chain employs TRBV2 and TRBJ1-5; 10 bases are shared with TRBD1. J lost 1 base, V lost 7 bases, and 4 bases had no gene match. The CDR3 is made up of 15 amino acids. Per germline, CDR1 SNHLY and CDR2 FYNNEI.

The V gene is TRBV11-2, the J gene TRBJ2-3, with D unclear. Germline-derived CDR1 and CDR2 are SGHAT and FQNNGV. The V end was cut by 6 bases, the J end by 5 bases, with 9 bases between. There are 12 residues in the CDR3. CDR3 sequence (DNA): TGTGCCAGCAGGTTAATCGGAGATACGCAGTATTTT. It specifies CASRLIGDTQYF.

This chain uses TRBV10-3 with TRBJ1-3; D may be TRBD1 (5 bases). Germline lookup yields CDR1 ENHRY and CDR2 SYGVKD. V lost 3 bases and J lost 8, with 8 bases in between. This CDR3 comprises 12 residues. The CDR3 protein is CAISDRGDTIYF. CDR3 nucleotide sequence: TGTGCCATCAGTGACCGGGGGGACACCATATATTTT.

The chain employs TRBV4-3 and TRBJ2-4; tentatively, D is TRBD2 (5 bases). Per the germline V gene, CDR1 is LGHNA and CDR2 is YSLEER. The length of the CDR3 is 19 residues. Trimming shortened V by 0 bases and J by 0 bases, and 18 bases separated the two germline ends. CDR3: CASSQDPGQTTLAKNIQYF. The CDR3 nucleotides read TGCGCCAGCAGCCAAGATCCGGGCCAGACTACACTAGCCAAAAACATTCAGTACTTC.

V gene TRBV20-1 combines with J gene TRBJ1-1; D gene unclear. The CDR3 runs to 11 residues. Germline V CDR1 and CDR2: DFQATT, SNEGSKA (reference sequence). The V end was cut by 5 bases, the J end by 4 bases, with 8 bases between. This CDR3 is CSASRSTEAFF. The CDR3 bases are TGCAGTGCTTCTCGGTCCACTGAAGCTTTCTTT.

The V call is TRBV7-2, the J call TRBJ1-2; 9 positions match TRBD1. The CDR3 contains 16 residues. The ends lost 3 bases at V and 0 bases at J; junction bases unmatched: 5. Germline CDR1 is SGHTA and CDR2 is FQGNSA. For the CDR3, the DNA is TGTGCCAGCAGCTTGGGGACAGGGAGGACTAACTATGGCTACACCTTC. This sequence encodes CASSLGTGRTNYGYTF.

V is TRBV4-1 and J is TRBJ2-7; 8 nucleotides agree with TRBD2. Germline V gene lookup returns CDR1 MGHRA and CDR2 YSYEKL. CDR3 size: 15 residues. Trimming took 4 bases from V and 3 from J; bases not matched to a gene: 8. CDR3 nucleotide sequence: TGCGCCAGCAGCCTATACACTAGCGGCCTCTACGAGCAGTACTTC. Translating gives CASSLYTSGLYEQYF.

The J gene is TRBJ2-7, the V gene TRBV13, with a tentative D call TRBD2 (6 bases). Germline lookup yields CDR1 PRHDT and CDR2 FYEKMQ (reference sequence). Trimming stripped 2 bases from V and 2 bases from J, with 13 bases between. There are 15 residues in the CDR3. The DNA for the CDR3 is TGTGCCAGCAGCTTATCCGGGACTTCAACCTACGAGCAGTACTTC. It translates to CASSLSGTSTYEQYF.

This chain uses TRBV27 with TRBJ2-7, with 7 bases aligning to TRBD1. The germline V gene has CDR1 MNHEY and CDR2 SMNVEV (reference sequence). The CDR3 totals 14 residues. V gave up 5 bases and J gave up 2 bases; unmatched junction bases: 6. The CDR3 nucleotides are TGTGCCAGCAGTAGACAGGGTCCGGCCTACGAGCAGTACTTC. Protein product: CASSRQGPAYEQYF.

This clone has just a few counts. V usage is TRBV5-1 and J usage is TRBJ2-3; 13 nucleotides match TRBD2. CDR1 is SGHRS, CDR2 YFSETQ, per germline. V dropped 4 bases and J dropped 5; count of bases not matched to a gene: 7. This CDR3 is built from 16 residues. The CDR3 reads CASSMTSGGIVDTQYF. The CDR3 DNA reads TGCGCCAGCAGCATGACTAGCGGGGGGATAGTAGATACGCAGTATTTT.

V usage is TRBV14 and J usage is TRBJ2-5; maybe TRBD1 (5 bases). Germline V CDR1 and CDR2: SGHDN, FVKESK. Trimming left V 4 bases short and J 1 base short, with 10 bases between. The CDR3 is made up of 14 amino acids. The CDR3 reads CASSPTGTQETQYF. For the CDR3, the DNA is TGTGCCAGCAGCCCCACAGGAACCCAAGAGACCCAGTACTTC. Combining the CDR3 with reference TRBV14 and TRBJ2-5 gives the whole variable domain EAGVTQFPSHSVIEKGQTVTLRCDPISGHDNLYWYRRVMGKEIKFLLHFVKESKQDESGMPNNRFLAERTGGTYSTLKVQPAELEDSGVYFCASSPTGTQETQYFGPGTRLLVL.

This rearrangement joins TRBV5-8 to TRBJ1-1, with 10 bases fitting TRBD1. Germline V gene data show CDR1 as SGHTS and CDR2 as YDEGEE. The CDR3 is 14 amino acids. The V and J ends lost 4 bases and 5 bases, in that order; junction bases with no gene match: 5. CDR3 protein: CASSKGQGGTEAFF. The CDR3 DNA sequence: TGTGCCAGCAGCAAAGGACAGGGGGGGACTGAAGCTTTCTTT.